A single sample gave rise to the 16 T cell receptor beta chains below, sequenced in a study of blood T cell repertoires in COVID-19 (dated by TCRdb to 2018 to 2020). The library was prepared using the immunoSEQ multiplex PCR assay. The source is immuneACCESS, and TCRdb retained only in-frame sequences with V and J called. Part of the clones is not carried over; for the studies checked, unresolved V genes explain less than half of this, and the remainder is unexplained. The sample includes 200,000 to 300,000 clones, with about 80% observed a single time. The ten largest clones take up approximately 9% of the sample. Input material: peripheral blood. Source of these receptors: a human donor in a cohort sampled during active COVID-19.

Only a few counts were recorded for this clone. The chain joins TRBV9 to TRBJ1-2; the D gene is possibly TRBD1 (5 bases). Germline V lookup: CDR1 SGDLS, CDR2 YYNGEE. V lost 0 bases, J lost 2 bases, and 14 bases lay in between. There are 16 residues in the CDR3. The CDR3 DNA reads as TGTGCCAGCAGCGTAGGTGGTACAGGATTAAACTATGGCTACACCTTC. This codes for CASSVGGTGLNYGYTF.

The chain recombines TRBV7-6 with TRBJ2-3; 10 bases are a match to TRBD2. Per the germline V gene, CDR1 is SGHVS and CDR2 is FNYEAQ. The V segment lost 1 base and the J segment 6 bases; nucleotides outside the gene matches: 4. This CDR3 is 15 amino acids long. DNA for the CDR3: TGTGCCAGCAGCTTAGGCACTAGCGGGGAGGATACGCAGTATTTT. Its protein product is CASSLGTSGEDTQYF.

The chain uses TRBV5-5 and TRBJ2-2; tentative D call: TRBD2 (5 bases). Trimming stripped 0 bases from V and 5 bases from J, with 11 bases between. CDR3 length: 15 residues. Germline V CDR1 and CDR2: SGHKS, YYEKEE (reference sequence). The CDR3 DNA follows: TGTGCCAGCAGCTTGGTAGAGGGCGGAACCGGGGAGCTGTTTTTT. Its translation is CASSLVEGGTGELFF.

The genes are TRBV13 and TRBJ1-6; the match to TRBD1 covers 7 bases. CDR3 length: 15 amino acids. Germline V gene lookup returns CDR1 PRHDT and CDR2 FYEKMQ (reference sequence). J lost 14 bases, V lost 5 bases, and 15 bases had no gene match. CDR3 sequence (DNA): TGTGCCAGCAGCGACCGGGACAGCCAAGGCGGGGCCCTCCACTTT. Amino acid sequence: CASSDRDSQGGALHF.

This clone was seen only once. The J gene is TRBJ2-7, the V gene TRBV6-6; possible D gene TRBD1, 6 bases. Per the germline V gene, CDR1 is MNHNY and CDR2 is SVGAGI (reference sequence). Trimming took 7 bases from V and 1 from J, leaving 8 bases between them. CDR3 length: 12 amino acids. In nucleotides, the CDR3 is TGTGCCAGCAAACAGGGTTCCTACGAGCAGTACTTC. This sequence encodes CASKQGSYEQYF.

Only one count was recorded for this clone. The chain uses TRBV19 and TRBJ1-2, with a tentative D call TRBD1 (6 bases). Germline assignment: CDR1 LNHDA and CDR2 SQIVND (reference sequence). Deletions cut 0 bases from V and 2 bases from J, with 10 bases between. The CDR3 covers 15 residues. The CDR3 here is CASSIDPQGNYGYTF. The CDR3 nucleotides are TGTGCCAGTAGTATAGATCCCCAGGGGAACTATGGCTACACCTTC.

The V and J genes are TRBV3-1 (or the pseudogene TRBV3-2) and TRBJ2-1, with TRBD2 matching 8 bases. CDR1 is LGHDT and CDR2 is YNNKEL in the germline V gene (reference sequence). The CDR3 spans 17 residues. V was pared by 0 bases and J by 3 bases, with 7 bases of the junction left unmatched. The CDR3 region is CASSQDLVAGGYNEQFF. The DNA for the CDR3 is TGTGCCAGCAGCCAAGATCTGGTTGCGGGGGGCTACAATGAGCAGTTCTTC.

The V call is TRBV7-8, the J call TRBJ2-7; 13 nucleotides agree with TRBD2. This CDR3 comprises 15 residues. Germline V gene data show CDR1 as SGHVS and CDR2 as FQNEAQ. The V segment lost 4 bases and the J segment 3 bases; nucleotides outside the gene matches: 3. The CDR3 nucleotides read TGTGCCAGCAGCTCGGGACTAGCGGGGCACTACGAGCAGTACTTC. Protein: CASSSGLAGHYEQYF.

As regards this clone: The same CDR3 also results from other DNA sequences found in this sample. The chain employs TRBV6-1 and TRBJ1-5; D is possibly TRBD1 (5 bases). This CDR3 spans 13 amino acids. Trimming cost V 2 bases and J 7 bases, with 9 bases left between them. CDR1 is MNHNS and CDR2 is SASEGT in the germline V gene. The CDR3 region is CASSERGNQPQHF. As DNA, the CDR3 is TGTGCCAGCAGTGAAAGGGGAAACCAGCCCCAGCATTTT.

The rearrangement links TRBV19 to TRBJ1-2, with D unclear. The ends were cut back, 3 bases at V and 6 bases at J, with 11 bases in the middle. Germline assignment: CDR1 LNHDA and CDR2 SQIVND (reference sequence). This CDR3 contains 13 residues. CDR3 sequence reads: CASSINRLNGYTF. Here the CDR3 DNA reads TGTGCCAGTAGTATTAATCGACTGAATGGCTACACCTTC.

V and J are TRBV9 and TRBJ1-2, with D perhaps matching TRBD1 (5 bases). The CDR3 has 15 amino acids. V lost 0 bases, J lost 7 bases, and 16 bases lay in between. CDR1 and CDR2 from the germline V gene are SGDLS and YYNGEE. CDR3 in DNA: TGTGCCAGCAGCGTAGAGGCGGGGGGGAATGGTGGCTACACCTTC. As protein: CASSVEAGGNGGYTF.

In its sample, this clone ranks as medium-sized. The gene calls are TRBV9 and TRBJ2-7; D unresolved. The CDR3 extends over 14 amino acids. Trimming cost V 3 bases and J 6 bases, with 16 bases left between them. From germline, CDR1 is SGDLS and CDR2 YYNGEE. CDR3 sequence: CASSERPRPSEQYF. Written as DNA, the CDR3 is TGTGCCAGCAGCGAAAGGCCCAGGCCCTCCGAGCAGTACTTC.

The gene calls are TRBV12-3 or TRBV12-4 and TRBJ1-3, with D unresolved. V was trimmed by 5 bases and J by 4 bases, leaving 6 bases between them. The CDR3 loop spans 12 amino acids. In DNA form, the CDR3 reads TGTGCCAGCAGTGGGAGGGGAAACACCATATATTTT. Its translation: CASSGRGNTIYF.

The chain is built from TRBV6-2 or TRBV6-3 and TRBJ2-1, with 13 bases identical to TRBD2. This CDR3 has 15 amino acids. Trimming took 2 bases from V and 6 from J; bases not matched to a gene: 1. Per the germline V gene, CDR1 is MNHEY and CDR2 is SVGEGT. The CDR3 reads CASSYGLAGVNEQFF. The CDR3 DNA is TGTGCCAGCAGTTACGGACTAGCGGGAGTCAATGAGCAGTTCTTC.

The chain recombines TRBV2 with TRBJ1-2; no firm D call. This CDR3 spans 11 amino acids. V was trimmed by 8 bases and J by 4 bases, leaving 8 bases between them. The germline V gene has CDR1 SNHLY and CDR2 FYNNEI. The CDR3, as DNA: TGTGCCAGCGCAGAATCCTATGGCTACACCTTC. It codes for CASAESYGYTF. The full variable domain, completed using reference TRBV2 and TRBJ1-2, is EPEVTQTPSHQVTQMGQEVILRCVPISNHLYFYWYRQILGQKVEFLVSFYNNEISEKSEIFDDQFSVERPDGSNFTLKIRSTKLEDSAMYFCASAESYGYTFGSGTRLTVV.

The rearrangement links TRBV6-2 or TRBV6-3 to TRBJ2-7, with D perhaps matching TRBD1 (6 bases). Germline V gives CDR1 MNHEY, CDR2 SVGEGT. The CDR3 covers 15 residues. The V end was cut by 3 bases, the J end by 2 bases, with 14 bases between. The CDR3 sequence: CASSYGLRGAYEQYF. The CDR3, as DNA: TGTGCCAGCAGTTATGGCCTCAGGGGAGCCTACGAGCAGTACTTC.